These 26 T cell receptor beta chains originate from one sample sequenced in a study of blood T cell repertoires in COVID-19. The data were produced by immunoSEQ multiplex PCR, yet TCRdb's version contains in-frame clones alone and is incomplete. The sample contains some 110,000 clones, approximately 89% of which appear only once. The specimen was peripheral blood. The receptors were gathered from a woman aged 80 or over with COVID-19, enrolled during active disease.

This chain connects TRBV12-3 or TRBV12-4 to TRBJ1-2; 7 positions agree with TRBD1. The junction had 7 bases not matched to a gene; V was cut back by 4 bases and J by 8 bases. This CDR3 has 13 amino acids. The CDR3 loop reads CASSSTGSRGYTF. Written as DNA, the CDR3 is TGTGCCAGCAGTTCGACAGGGTCGCGAGGCTACACCTTC.

J is TRBJ1-2 and V is TRBV11-2, with D perhaps TRBD1 (5 bases). CDR1 is SGHAT and CDR2 is FQNNGV in the germline V gene. The V gene lost 2 bases and the J gene lost 4 bases, with 14 bases spanning the gap. The CDR3 sequence is 15 residues long. The DNA of the CDR3 is TGTGCCAGCAGCTTATCGGACATCTACTCCTATGGCTACACCTTC. Amino acid sequence: CASSLSDIYSYGYTF.

The chain has TRBV28 and TRBJ1-6; D might be TRBD1 (6 bases). Per the germline V gene, CDR1 is MDHEN and CDR2 is SYDVKM. This CDR3 region has 15 residues. Trimming cost V 5 bases and J 10 bases, with 18 bases left between them. The CDR3 reads CASSKGGRGDSPLHF. DNA for the CDR3: TGTGCCAGCAGTAAGGGTGGCAGGGGCGACTCACCCCTCCACTTT. The full variable domain, its missing parts supplied by reference TRBV28 and TRBJ1-6, is DVKVTQSSRYLVKRTGEKVFLECVQDMDHENMFWYRQDPGLGLRLIYFSYDVKMKEKGDIPEGYSVSREKKERFSLILESASTNQTSMYLCASSKGGRGDSPLHFGNGTRLTVT.

The chain links TRBV3-1 (or the pseudogene TRBV3-2) to TRBJ2-7, with 12 bases matching TRBD2. Germline assignment: CDR1 LGHDT and CDR2 YNNKEL (reference sequence). The trim removed 1 base at V and 3 bases at J, leaving 1 base unmatched. The CDR3 is 15 residues long. The CDR3 DNA reads as TGTGCCAGCAGCCAAGGACTAGCGGGAGACTACGAGCAGTACTTC. Its protein is CASSQGLAGDYEQYF.

The chain is built from TRBV5-4 and TRBJ2-7; 8 nucleotides align to TRBD2. Germline V CDR1 and CDR2: SGHNT, YYREEE (reference sequence). The CDR3 runs 16 residues. V shed 4 bases, J shed 7 bases, and the junction held 16 bases outside the gene matches. CDR3 residues: CASSLGSGSQFLEQYF. The CDR3 DNA is TGTGCCAGCAGCCTAGGAAGCGGGAGTCAATTCCTTGAGCAGTACTTC.

This clone appeared a few times. This chain connects TRBV2 to TRBJ1-5; TRBD1 agrees at 7 bases. The J segment lost 3 bases and the V segment lost 6 bases, leaving 5 bases of the junction unmatched. The CDR3 is 14 amino acids. CDR1 SNHLY and CDR2 FYNNEI come from the germline V gene. CDR3 region: CASSQGEPNQPQHF. The CDR3 bases are TGTGCCAGCAGCCAGGGGGAGCCCAATCAGCCCCAGCATTTT.

This chain joins TRBV4-1 and TRBJ1-4; 9 bases line up with TRBD1. The CDR3 sequence is 15 residues long. V trimming: 6 bases; J trimming: 8 bases; junction bases outside the gene matches: 10. Per the germline V gene, CDR1 is MGHRA and CDR2 is YSYEKL. CDR3 loop: CASRRLGQGDEKLFF. CDR3 nucleotide sequence: TGCGCCAGCAGGCGCTTGGGACAGGGAGACGAAAAACTGTTTTTT.

The CDR3 sequence is CATSSLAGVQFF. The CDR3 bases are TGTGCCACCAGTTCTTTAGCGGGAGTACAGTTCTTC. The genes are TRBV24-1 and TRBJ2-1, with TRBD2 matching over 9 bases. The CDR3 is 12 residues long. Trimming cost V 6 bases and J 13 bases; bases outside gene matches: 6. Germline CDR1 reads KGHDR; CDR2 reads SFDVKD.

The genes are TRBV5-1 and TRBJ2-7; 10 bases match TRBD2. CDR1 and CDR2 from the germline V gene are SGHRS and YFSETQ. This CDR3 region has 15 residues. V gave up 4 bases and J gave up 6 bases; unmatched junction bases: 10. The CDR3: CASSLTPSGSAEQYF. The CDR3, as DNA: TGCGCCAGCAGCCTAACCCCTAGCGGGAGTGCCGAGCAGTACTTC.

The rearrangement joins TRBV19 to TRBJ2-4, with 9 bases lining up with TRBD2. Germline trimming cut 9 bases from V and 6 bases from J; bases unmatched to any gene: 9. This CDR3 spans 14 amino acids. Per the germline V gene, CDR1 is LNHDA and CDR2 is SQIVND (reference sequence). CDR3 protein: CASGGGGVGNIQYF. For the CDR3, the DNA is TGTGCCAGCGGCGGGGGGGGTGTTGGAAACATTCAGTACTTC.

The CDR3 loop is CASSLQGRSYEQYF. In DNA form, the CDR3 reads TGTGCCAGCAGTTTACAGGGGCGATCCTACGAGCAGTACTTC. V and J are TRBV28 and TRBJ2-7, with D possibly matching TRBD1 (6 bases). The CDR3 sequence is 14 residues long. Trimming pared 2 bases from V and 1 base from J, leaving 9 bases between. Germline CDR1 and CDR2: MDHEN and SYDVKM. The complete variable domain, with remaining parts taken from reference TRBV28 and TRBJ2-7, reads DVKVTQSSRYLVKRTGEKVFLECVQDMDHENMFWYRQDPGLGLRLIYFSYDVKMKEKGDIPEGYSVSREKKERFSLILESASTNQTSMYLCASSLQGRSYEQYFGPGTRLTVT.

This chain connects TRBV27 to TRBJ1-4, with 8 nucleotides matching TRBD1. CDR3 size: 15 residues. Germline CDR1 is MNHEY and CDR2 is SMNVEV (reference sequence). Germline trimming cut 3 bases from V and 8 bases from J; bases unmatched to any gene: 8. The CDR3 is CASSFGQGAGEKLFF. The CDR3 DNA is TGTGCCAGCAGTTTCGGCCAGGGGGCTGGGGAAAAACTGTTTTTT. The full variable domain, rest sourced from reference TRBV27 and TRBJ1-4, is EAQVTQNPRYLITVTGKKLTVTCSQNMNHEYMSWYRQDPGLGLRQIYYSMNVEVTDKGDVPEGYKVSRKEKRNFPLILESPSPNQTSLYFCASSFGQGAGEKLFFGSGTQLSVL.

V usage is TRBV29-1 and J usage is TRBJ2-7, with a tentative D call TRBD2 (5 bases). Trimming took 5 bases from V and 0 from J, leaving 14 bases between them. This CDR3 contains 14 residues. CDR1 and CDR2 (germline): SQVTM, ANQGSEA. The CDR3 DNA sequence: TGCAGCGTTCCATCAGCGGATGACTCCTACGAGCAGTACTTC. Residues: CSVPSADDSYEQYF.

The J gene is TRBJ1-2, the V gene TRBV7-2; 9 bases fit TRBD1. The junction had 9 bases not matched to a gene; V was cut back by 11 bases and J by 8 bases. Germline V gene sequence: CDR1 SGHTA, CDR2 FQGNSA. The CDR3 length is 12 residues. CDR3 in amino acids: CAGWGTGKGYTF. The CDR3 DNA reads as TGTGCCGGCTGGGGGACAGGGAAGGGCTACACCTTC.

This chain connects TRBV28 to TRBJ2-1, with D maybe TRBD1 (5 bases). With 8 bases removed from V and 4 bases from J, the gap between germline ends came to 12 bases. CDR3 length: 13 residues. The germline V gene has CDR1 MDHEN and CDR2 SYDVKM. The CDR3 region has the DNA TGTGCCAGCGGGGCTAGTAGGTACAATGAGCAGTTCTTC. Protein sequence: CASGASRYNEQFF. Supplemented by reference TRBV28 and TRBJ2-1, the full variable domain reads DVKVTQSSRYLVKRTGEKVFLECVQDMDHENMFWYRQDPGLGLRLIYFSYDVKMKEKGDIPEGYSVSREKKERFSLILESASTNQTSMYLCASGASRYNEQFFGPGTRLTVL.

This clone was seen more than once but under ten times. The chain is built from TRBV14 and TRBJ2-1, with D maybe TRBD2 (6 bases). V shed 0 bases and J shed 9 bases, with 18 bases lying between them. This CDR3 comprises 16 residues. Per germline, CDR1 SGHDN and CDR2 FVKESK. The CDR3 coding sequence is TGTGCCAGCAGCCAAGAGAGGGCCCTAGCGCGGATTGAGCAGTTCTTC. This translates into CASSQERALARIEQFF.

The rearrangement uses TRBV7-2 and TRBJ2-5, with TRBD2 as a possible D gene (6 bases). Per the germline V gene, CDR1 is SGHTA and CDR2 is FQGNSA. There are 15 residues in the CDR3. Trimming shortened V by 4 bases and J by 4 bases, and 16 bases separated the two germline ends. CDR3 sequence reads: CASSSAGNGRETQYF. CDR3 sequence (DNA): TGTGCCAGCAGCTCAGCAGGGAACGGGAGAGAGACCCAGTACTTC.

The V and J genes are TRBV5-4 and TRBJ2-7, with D perhaps matching TRBD1 (6 bases). Looked up from germline, CDR1 is SGHNT and CDR2 is YYREEE (reference sequence). With 3 bases removed from V and 3 bases from J, the gap between germline ends came to 10 bases. This CDR3 is 13 amino acids long. CDR3: CASSSSQGYEQYF. The CDR3 coding sequence is TGTGCCAGCAGCTCCTCACAGGGCTACGAGCAGTACTTC.

The chain carries TRBV27 and TRBJ1-1, with D maybe TRBD1 (5 bases). This CDR3 is 15 amino acids long. Germline V lookup: CDR1 MNHEY, CDR2 SMNVEV (reference sequence). V lost 5 bases and J 5 bases, leaving 18 bases between the germline ends. The CDR3 DNA sequence: TGTGCCAGCAGTGCCCCATCAGGGATAGGAACTGAAGCTTTCTTT. Its protein product is CASSAPSGIGTEAFF.

Written as DNA, the CDR3 is TGTGCCAGCACCTTGACAGGGGGGGAATACGAGCAGTACTTC. Its translation is CASTLTGGEYEQYF. V and J are TRBV6-5 and TRBJ2-7; 9 bases fit TRBD1. The junction had 8 bases not matched to a gene; V was cut back by 7 bases and J by 4 bases. CDR1 is MNHEY and CDR2 is SVGAGI in the germline V gene. The CDR3 length is 14 residues.

This chain joins TRBV11-2 and TRBJ1-1; a possible D gene is TRBD1 (5 bases). CDR3 length: 15 residues. Germline V lookup: CDR1 SGHAT, CDR2 FQNNGV. Deletions cut 1 base from V and 1 base from J, with 10 bases between. In nucleotides, the CDR3 is TGTGCCAGCAGCTTAGGCCTCGGGGGGAACACTGAAGCTTTCTTT. Translated, it gives CASSLGLGGNTEAFF.

V gene TRBV7-6 combines with J gene TRBJ1-2, with TRBD1 matching over 8 bases. Germline V lookup: CDR1 SGHVS, CDR2 FNYEAQ. The length of the CDR3 is 16 residues. Trimming at V came to 2 bases and at J to 5 bases, leaving 10 bases not matched to a gene. DNA for the CDR3: TGTGCCAGCAGCTTATTGGCGACAGGGGAGCTATATGGCTACACCTTC. It codes for CASSLLATGELYGYTF.

This clone showed up just once. Germline is not matched at one junction end, which may reflect a read error. This chain links TRBV7-7 with TRBJ2-7; 8 positions match TRBD1. This CDR3 contains 15 residues. Per the germline V gene, CDR1 is SSHAT and CDR2 is FNYEAQ (reference sequence). The CDR3 here is CASSPDRAGSYEQYF. The CDR3 coding sequence is TGTGCTAGCAGCCCGGACAGGGCTGGCTCCTACGAGCAGTACTTC.

This clone was detected a few times. This chain connects TRBV5-1 to TRBJ1-4; 9 positions match TRBD1. The CDR3 sequence is 15 residues long. Trimming took 2 bases from V and 5 from J; bases not matched to a gene: 4. Germline V CDR1 and CDR2: SGHRS, YFSETQ. The CDR3 DNA follows: TGCGCCAGCAGCTTTCGGGGACAGGGAAATGAAAAACTGTTTTTT. Amino acids: CASSFRGQGNEKLFF.

J is TRBJ1-1 and V is TRBV10-3; a possible D gene is TRBD1 (6 bases). This CDR3 is 12 amino acids long. The germline V gene encodes CDR1 ENHRY and CDR2 SYGVKD. V lost 6 bases, J lost 7 bases, and 12 bases lay in between. This chain's CDR3 is CAISAQGNEAFF. The CDR3 DNA reads TGTGCCATCAGCGCCCAGGGGAATGAAGCTTTCTTT.

Notes on this clone: This CDR3 is also generated by other DNA sequences in the sample. The genes are TRBV28 and TRBJ1-6, with D unresolved. The CDR3 is 13 amino acids. The ends were cut back, 1 base at V and 6 bases at J, with 4 bases in the middle. Per the germline V gene, CDR1 is MDHEN and CDR2 is SYDVKM. The CDR3 spells CASSLSGNSPLHF. The CDR3 DNA reads as TGTGCCAGCAGTTTATCGGGTAATTCACCCCTCCACTTT.